One sample yielded the 18 T cell receptor beta chains listed below, sequenced in a study of T-cell memory formation after mild COVID-19. TCRdb re-derived calls from the 5' RACE reads in MiXCR, one entry per CDR3 protein. Seen here are about 130,000 distinct CDR3 sequences, roughly 15% observed once, and the top ten hold roughly 14%. The sequenced sample was PBMCs or a T cell subset sorted from them (not recorded which). The receptors here all came from an adult woman who had mild COVID-19 (a few samples of this study predate the infection). Cell type and time point are not known.

A few counts support this clonotype. The chain is built from TRBV7-3 and TRBJ2-1; the D gene is possibly TRBD1 (5 bases). The CDR3 covers 14 residues. V lost 0 bases and J lost 4, with 7 bases in between. The germline V gene has CDR1 SGHTA and CDR2 FQGTGA. The CDR3 here is CASSLTGQYNEQFF. In DNA, the CDR3 is TGTGCCAGCAGCTTAACGGGGCAGTACAATGAGCAGTTCTTC.

This clonotype was found a few times. The chain carries TRBV19 and TRBJ2-2; 7 bases match TRBD2. J lost 16 bases, V lost 6 bases, and 17 bases had no gene match. Germline V lookup: CDR1 LNHDA, CDR2 SQIVND (reference sequence). This CDR3 contains 14 residues. CDR3 DNA sequence: TGTGCCAGTAGCCGAGGGGACGGAGGGACTACGCCGTTTTTT. Amino acid sequence: CASSRGDGGTTPFF.

The chain recombines TRBV20-1 with TRBJ1-2; a possible D gene is TRBD1 (5 bases). CDR1 is DFQATT, CDR2 SNEGSKA, per germline (reference sequence). The CDR3 consists of 12 residues. V lost 2 bases and J 8 bases, leaving 12 bases between the germline ends. The CDR3 loop reads CSARQGPGGYTF. CDR3 nucleotides: TGCAGTGCTAGACAGGGCCCTGGCGGCTACACCTTC.

The chain couples TRBV4-2 to TRBJ2-7; TRBD1 matches at 9 bases. J gave up 3 bases and V 0 bases, and 6 bases lay outside the gene matches. CDR3 length equals 16 residues. Germline assignment: CDR1 LGHNA and CDR2 YNFKEQ. The CDR3 is CASSQELTGGIYEQYF. In nucleotides, the CDR3 is TGTGCCAGCAGCCAAGAGTTAACAGGGGGCATCTACGAGCAGTACTTC.

The chain couples TRBV4-1 to TRBJ1-2; 10 positions agree with TRBD1. Per germline, CDR1 MGHRA and CDR2 YSYEKL. The CDR3 consists of 16 residues. With 1 base clipped from V and 8 bases from J, the junction kept 10 bases outside the gene matches. In DNA form, the CDR3 reads TGCGCCAGCAGCCAAGTTGAAATGGGACAGGGGATAGGCTACACCTTC. This sequence encodes CASSQVEMGQGIGYTF.

In this sample, this clonotype turned up a few times. The genes are TRBV28 and TRBJ2-2, with D unresolved. This CDR3 comprises 12 residues. Germline V gene lookup returns CDR1 MDHEN and CDR2 SYDVKM. The V and J ends lost 8 bases and 5 bases respectively, with 9 bases between them. Written as DNA, the CDR3 is TGTGCCAGCCGAGCGAGGACCGGGGAGCTGTTTTTT. Its translation: CASRARTGELFF.

The V call is TRBV7-2, the J call TRBJ1-5; D is ambiguous. This CDR3 is 15 amino acids long. The V gene lost 5 bases and the J gene lost 0 bases, with 11 bases spanning the gap. Per germline, CDR1 SGHTA and CDR2 FQGNSA. CDR3 sequence (DNA): TGTGCCAGCAGCCCTACCTATGGTAGCAATCAGCCCCAGCATTTT. It translates to CASSPTYGSNQPQHF.

V gene TRBV23-1 combines with J gene TRBJ2-7, with 9 bases lining up with TRBD2. TRBV23-1 is identified as an open reading frame with a role that is uncertain. The CDR3 is 17 amino acids. Trimming at V came to 4 bases and at J to 4 bases, leaving 14 bases not matched to a gene. CDR3 DNA: TGCGCCAGCAGTCCCGTGGGGGAAGGACTAGCGAGTTACGAGCAGTACTTC. Protein: CASSPVGEGLASYEQYF.

This chain links TRBV4-1 with TRBJ2-2, with D perhaps TRBD1 (8 bases). CDR1 is MGHRA, CDR2 YSYEKL, per germline. Between the trimmed V and J ends, which lost 2 bases and 3 bases, there was a span of 16 bases. The CDR3 length is 17 residues. CDR3 nucleotide sequence: TGCGCCAGCAGCCAAACTCGGACAGGGAGGGACACCGGGGAGCTGTTTTTT. Translated, it gives CASSQTRTGRDTGELFF.

In its sample, this clonotype was seen a few times. J is TRBJ2-7 and V is TRBV7-6; D not resolved. The CDR3 spans 13 residues. Germline values: CDR1 SGHVS, CDR2 FNYEAQ. Trimming removed 3 bases at V and 3 bases at J, with 9 bases between. The CDR3 bases are TGTGCCAGCAGCTTGGGTAGTGGCTACGAGCAGTACTTC. It is translated as CASSLGSGYEQYF.

This clonotype was picked up a small number of times. DNA of the CDR3: TGTGCCAGCAGCTCCCTTCAGACTACCTTGACAGGCCAAAACATTCAGTACTTC. This translates into CASSSLQTTLTGQNIQYF. V is TRBV11-2 and J is TRBJ2-4; a weak D match, TRBD1 (6 bases). CDR1 SGHAT and CDR2 FQNNGV come from the germline V gene. Trimming took 4 bases from V and 5 from J, leaving 24 bases between them. The CDR3 covers 18 residues.

This clonotype was found a few times. This chain joins TRBV9 and TRBJ1-1, with 7 bases fitting TRBD1. Unmatched junction bases numbered 4, after V lost 3 bases and J lost 5 bases. The CDR3 runs to 13 residues. The germline gives CDR1 SGDLS, CDR2 YYNGEE. The CDR3 protein is CASSEGARTEAFF. CDR3 bases: TGTGCCAGCAGCGAGGGGGCGCGGACTGAAGCTTTCTTT.

V usage is TRBV24-1 and J usage is TRBJ2-7; 12 positions agree with TRBD2. The J segment lost 2 bases and the V segment lost 6 bases, leaving 4 bases of the junction unmatched. The CDR3 has 15 amino acids. CDR1 and CDR2 from the germline V gene are KGHDR and SFDVKD. The CDR3 DNA sequence: TGTGCCACCAGTTCCGGACTAGCGGGGCCCTACGAGCAGTACTTC. As protein: CATSSGLAGPYEQYF.

CDR3 nucleotides: TGTGCCAGCACTGGGCAGGGGGGGAACACTGAAGCTTTCTTT. It specifies CASTGQGGNTEAFF. The genes are TRBV5-4 and TRBJ1-1, with TRBD1 matching over 7 bases. J lost 1 base, V lost 6 bases, and 6 bases had no gene match. The length of the CDR3 is 14 residues. The germline V gene encodes CDR1 SGHNT and CDR2 YYREEE (reference sequence).

This chain uses TRBV30 with TRBJ2-7; D not certain. V was trimmed by 3 bases and J by 2 bases, leaving 8 bases between them. This CDR3 has 12 residues. Looked up from germline, CDR1 is GTSNPN and CDR2 is SVGIG (reference sequence). CDR3 coding DNA: TGTGCCTGGAGGGATCTTGCCTACGAGCAGTACTTC. It is translated as CAWRDLAYEQYF.

This clonotype was observed a handful of times. The rearrangement joins TRBV5-6 to TRBJ2-7, with D perhaps being TRBD1 or TRBD2 (5 bases each). The germline V gene encodes CDR1 SGHDT and CDR2 YYEEEE. The CDR3 has 15 amino acids. Trimming stripped 6 bases from V and 7 bases from J, with 23 bases between. CDR3 residues: CASTYGSGLGGEQYF. The CDR3 DNA sequence: TGTGCCAGCACCTATGGATCAGGGCTCGGAGGAGAGCAGTACTTC.

This clonotype was recorded at least ten times. The chain joins TRBV7-9 to TRBJ2-3; TRBD2 is a possible D gene (6 bases). Germline V gene lookup returns CDR1 SEHNR and CDR2 FQNEAQ (reference sequence). This CDR3 has 19 residues. The V gene lost 3 bases and the J gene lost 2 bases, with 24 bases spanning the gap. Written as DNA, the CDR3 is TGTGCCAGCAGCTTTCGATTTAGTATTCTGGGGGGAACCACAGATACGCAGTATTTT. The encoded protein is CASSFRFSILGGTTDTQYF. Full variable domain (remainder filled in from reference TRBV7-9 and TRBJ2-3): DTGVSQNPRHKITKRGQNVTFRCDPISEHNRLYWYRQTLGQGPEFLTYFQNEAQLEKSRLLSDRFSAERPKGSFSTLEIQRTEQGDSAMYLCASSFRFSILGGTTDTQYFGPGTRLTVL.

This clonotype has a count of ten or more. This rearrangement joins TRBV12-3 or TRBV12-4 to TRBJ2-1; D gene ambiguous. CDR3 length: 12 residues. V was pared by 7 bases and J by 5 bases, with 9 bases between. CDR3 coding DNA: TGTGCCAGCACGGCCCTCAACAATGAGCAGTTCTTC. This codes for CASTALNNEQFF.